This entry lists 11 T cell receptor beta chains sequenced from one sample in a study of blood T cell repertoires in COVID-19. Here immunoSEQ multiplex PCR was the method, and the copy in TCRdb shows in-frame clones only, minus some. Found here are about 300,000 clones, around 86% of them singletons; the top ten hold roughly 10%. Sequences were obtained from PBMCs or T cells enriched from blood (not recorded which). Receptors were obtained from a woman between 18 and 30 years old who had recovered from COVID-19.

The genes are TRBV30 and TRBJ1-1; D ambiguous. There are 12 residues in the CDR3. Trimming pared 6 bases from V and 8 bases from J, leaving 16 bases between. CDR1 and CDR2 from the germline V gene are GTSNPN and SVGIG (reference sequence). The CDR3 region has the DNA TGTGCCTGCTCTAATTCGGGTGACGAAGCTTTCTTT. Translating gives CACSNSGDEAFF.

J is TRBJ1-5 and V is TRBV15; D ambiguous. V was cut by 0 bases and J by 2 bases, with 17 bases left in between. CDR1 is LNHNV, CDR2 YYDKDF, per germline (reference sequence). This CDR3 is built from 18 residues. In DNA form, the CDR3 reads TGTGCCACCAGCAGAGATCGAGGTGGTGTGGGAGGCAATCAGCCCCAGCATTTT. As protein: CATSRDRGGVGGNQPQHF. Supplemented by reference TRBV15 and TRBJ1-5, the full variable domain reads DAMVIQNPRYQVTQFGKPVTLSCSQTLNHNVMYWYQQKSSQAPKLLFHYYDKDFNNEADTPDNFQSRRPNTSFCFLDIRSPGLGDTAMYLCATSRDRGGVGGNQPQHFGDGTRLSIL.

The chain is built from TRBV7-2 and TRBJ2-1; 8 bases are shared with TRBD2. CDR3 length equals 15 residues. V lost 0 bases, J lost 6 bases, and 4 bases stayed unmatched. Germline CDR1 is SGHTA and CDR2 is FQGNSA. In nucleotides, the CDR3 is TGTGCCAGCAGCTTAGCGGTAGCGGGACGCAATGAGCAGTTCTTC. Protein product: CASSLAVAGRNEQFF. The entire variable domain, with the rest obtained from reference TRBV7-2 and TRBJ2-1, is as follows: GAGVSQSPSNKVTEKGKDVELRCDPISGHTALYWYRQSLGQGLEFLIYFQGNSAPDKSGLPSDRFSAERTGGSVSTLTIQRTQQEDSAVYLCASSLAVAGRNEQFFGPGTRLTVL.

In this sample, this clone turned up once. In DNA, the CDR3 is TGTGCCAGCAGTCAGGGGACAGGGAAAGGGGCTTTCTTT. Its translation is CASSQGTGKGAFF. The V gene is TRBV3-1 (or the pseudogene TRBV3-2), the J gene TRBJ1-1, with 9 bases matching TRBD1. CDR1 and CDR2 from the germline V gene are LGHDT and YNNKEL (reference sequence). The CDR3 contains 13 residues. V lost 6 bases and J lost 11; bases outside the gene matches: 10.

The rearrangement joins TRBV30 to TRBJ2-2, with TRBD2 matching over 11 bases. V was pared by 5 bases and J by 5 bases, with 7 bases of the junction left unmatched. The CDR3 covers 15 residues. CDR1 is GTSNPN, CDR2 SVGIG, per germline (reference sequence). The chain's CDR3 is CAWLSGGAYTGELFF. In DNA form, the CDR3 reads TGTGCCTGGCTTAGCGGGGGGGCCTATACCGGGGAGCTGTTTTTT.

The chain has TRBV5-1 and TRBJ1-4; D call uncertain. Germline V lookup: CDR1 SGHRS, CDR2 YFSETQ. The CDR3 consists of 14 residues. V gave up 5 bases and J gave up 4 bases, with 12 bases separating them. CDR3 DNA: TGCGCCAGCAGTGAGGGAGAGATTAATGAAAAACTGTTTTTT. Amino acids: CASSEGEINEKLFF. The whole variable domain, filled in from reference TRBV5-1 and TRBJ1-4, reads KAGVTQTPRYLIKTRGQQVTLSCSPISGHRSVSWYQQTPGQGLQFLFEYFSETQRNKGNFPGRFSGRQFSNSRSEMNVSTLELGDSALYLCASSEGEINEKLFFGSGTQLSVL.

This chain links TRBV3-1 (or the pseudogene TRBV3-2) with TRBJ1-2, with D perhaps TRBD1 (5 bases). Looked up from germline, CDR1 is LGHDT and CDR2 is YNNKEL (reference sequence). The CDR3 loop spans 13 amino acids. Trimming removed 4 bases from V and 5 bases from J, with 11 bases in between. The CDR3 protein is CASSPRDGYGYTF. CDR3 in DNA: TGTGCCAGCAGCCCCAGGGATGGGTATGGCTACACCTTC.

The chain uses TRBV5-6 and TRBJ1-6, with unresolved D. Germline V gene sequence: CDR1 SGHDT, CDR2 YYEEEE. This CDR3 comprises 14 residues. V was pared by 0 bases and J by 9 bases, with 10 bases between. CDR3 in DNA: TGTGCCAGCAGCTTGGAGGCGGCTTTTTCACCCCTCCACTTT. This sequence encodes CASSLEAAFSPLHF.

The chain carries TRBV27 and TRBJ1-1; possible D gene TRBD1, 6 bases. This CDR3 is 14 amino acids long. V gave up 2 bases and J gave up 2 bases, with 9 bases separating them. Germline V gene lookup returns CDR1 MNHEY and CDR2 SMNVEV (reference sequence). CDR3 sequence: CASSLLQGNTEAFF. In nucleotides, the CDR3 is TGTGCCAGCAGTTTACTACAGGGTAACACTGAAGCTTTCTTT.

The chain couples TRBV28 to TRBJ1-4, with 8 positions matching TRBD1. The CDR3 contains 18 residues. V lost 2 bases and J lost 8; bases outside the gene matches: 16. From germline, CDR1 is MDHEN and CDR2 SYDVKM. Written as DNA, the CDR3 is TGTGCCAGCAGTTTAGGGGAGGGGGGGACAGGAGTGGGAGAAAAACTGTTTTTT. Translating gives CASSLGEGGTGVGEKLFF. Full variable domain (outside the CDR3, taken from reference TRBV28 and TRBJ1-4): DVKVTQSSRYLVKRTGEKVFLECVQDMDHENMFWYRQDPGLGLRLIYFSYDVKMKEKGDIPEGYSVSREKKERFSLILESASTNQTSMYLCASSLGEGGTGVGEKLFFGSGTQLSVL.

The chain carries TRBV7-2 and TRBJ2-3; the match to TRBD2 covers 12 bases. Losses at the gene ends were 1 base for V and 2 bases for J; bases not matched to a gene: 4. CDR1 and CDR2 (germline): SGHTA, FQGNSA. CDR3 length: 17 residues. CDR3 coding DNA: TGTGCCAGCAGCTTAGTAGGGACTAGCGGGTTCACAGATACGCAGTATTTT. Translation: CASSLVGTSGFTDTQYF. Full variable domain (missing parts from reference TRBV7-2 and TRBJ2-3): GAGVSQSPSNKVTEKGKDVELRCDPISGHTALYWYRQSLGQGLEFLIYFQGNSAPDKSGLPSDRFSAERTGGSVSTLTIQRTQQEDSAVYLCASSLVGTSGFTDTQYFGPGTRLTVL.